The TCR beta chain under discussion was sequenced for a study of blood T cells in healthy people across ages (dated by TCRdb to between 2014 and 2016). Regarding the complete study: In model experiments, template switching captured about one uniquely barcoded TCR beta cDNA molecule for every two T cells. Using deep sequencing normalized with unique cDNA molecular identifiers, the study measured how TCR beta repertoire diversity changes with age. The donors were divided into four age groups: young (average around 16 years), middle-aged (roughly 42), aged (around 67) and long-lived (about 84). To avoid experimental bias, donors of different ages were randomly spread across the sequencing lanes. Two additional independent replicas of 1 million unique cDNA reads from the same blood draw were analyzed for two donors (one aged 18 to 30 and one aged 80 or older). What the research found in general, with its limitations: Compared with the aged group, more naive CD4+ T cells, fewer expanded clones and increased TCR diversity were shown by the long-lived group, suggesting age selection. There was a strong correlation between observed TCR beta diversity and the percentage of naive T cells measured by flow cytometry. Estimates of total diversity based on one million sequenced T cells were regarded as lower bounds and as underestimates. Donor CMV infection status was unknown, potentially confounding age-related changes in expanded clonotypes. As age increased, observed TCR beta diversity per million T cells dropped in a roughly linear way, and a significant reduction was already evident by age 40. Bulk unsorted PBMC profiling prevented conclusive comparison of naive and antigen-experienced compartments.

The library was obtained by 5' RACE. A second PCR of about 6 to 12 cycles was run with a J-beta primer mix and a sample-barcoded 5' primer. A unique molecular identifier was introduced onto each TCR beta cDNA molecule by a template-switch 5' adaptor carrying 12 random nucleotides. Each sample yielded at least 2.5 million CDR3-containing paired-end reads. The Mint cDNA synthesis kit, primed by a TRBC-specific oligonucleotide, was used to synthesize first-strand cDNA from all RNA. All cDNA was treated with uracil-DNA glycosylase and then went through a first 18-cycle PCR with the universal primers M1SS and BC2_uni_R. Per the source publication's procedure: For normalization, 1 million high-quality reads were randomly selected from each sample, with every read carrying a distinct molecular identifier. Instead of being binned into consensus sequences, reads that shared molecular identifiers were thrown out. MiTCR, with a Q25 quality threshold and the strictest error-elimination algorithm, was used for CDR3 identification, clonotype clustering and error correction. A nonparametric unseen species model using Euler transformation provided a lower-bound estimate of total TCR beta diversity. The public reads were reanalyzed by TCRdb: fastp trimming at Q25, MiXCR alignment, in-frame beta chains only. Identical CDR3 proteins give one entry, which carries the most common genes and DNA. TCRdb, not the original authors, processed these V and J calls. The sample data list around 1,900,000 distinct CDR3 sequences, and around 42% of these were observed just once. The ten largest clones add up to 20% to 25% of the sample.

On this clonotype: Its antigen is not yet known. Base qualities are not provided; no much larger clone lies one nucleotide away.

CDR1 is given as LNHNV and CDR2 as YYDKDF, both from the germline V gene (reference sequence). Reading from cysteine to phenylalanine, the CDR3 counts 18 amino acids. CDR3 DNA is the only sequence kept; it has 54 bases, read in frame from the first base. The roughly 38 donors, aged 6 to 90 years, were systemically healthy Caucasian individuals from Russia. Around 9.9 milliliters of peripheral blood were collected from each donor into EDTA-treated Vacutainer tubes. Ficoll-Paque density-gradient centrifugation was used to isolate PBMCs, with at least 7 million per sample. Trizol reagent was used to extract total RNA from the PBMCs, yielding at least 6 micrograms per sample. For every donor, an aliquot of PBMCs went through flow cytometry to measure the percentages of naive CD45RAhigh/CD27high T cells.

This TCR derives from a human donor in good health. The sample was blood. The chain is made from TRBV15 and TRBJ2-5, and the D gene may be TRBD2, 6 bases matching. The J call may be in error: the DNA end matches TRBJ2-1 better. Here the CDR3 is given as CATSRGFSTRGTRETQFF. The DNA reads TGTGCCACCAGCAGAGGCTTCTCGACTAGGGGTACTAGGGAGACCCAGTTCTTC.